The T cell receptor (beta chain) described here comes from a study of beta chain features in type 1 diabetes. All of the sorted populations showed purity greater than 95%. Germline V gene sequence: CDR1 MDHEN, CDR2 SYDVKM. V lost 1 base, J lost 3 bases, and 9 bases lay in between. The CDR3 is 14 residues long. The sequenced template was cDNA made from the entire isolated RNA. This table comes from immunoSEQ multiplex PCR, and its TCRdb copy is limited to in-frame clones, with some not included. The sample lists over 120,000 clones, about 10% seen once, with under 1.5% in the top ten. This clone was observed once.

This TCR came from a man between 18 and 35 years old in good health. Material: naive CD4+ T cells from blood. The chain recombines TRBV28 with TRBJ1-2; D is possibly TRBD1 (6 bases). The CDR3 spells CASSLFGGDYGYTF. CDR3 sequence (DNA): TGTGCCAGCAGTTTATTTGGGGGCGACTATGGCTACACCTTC.